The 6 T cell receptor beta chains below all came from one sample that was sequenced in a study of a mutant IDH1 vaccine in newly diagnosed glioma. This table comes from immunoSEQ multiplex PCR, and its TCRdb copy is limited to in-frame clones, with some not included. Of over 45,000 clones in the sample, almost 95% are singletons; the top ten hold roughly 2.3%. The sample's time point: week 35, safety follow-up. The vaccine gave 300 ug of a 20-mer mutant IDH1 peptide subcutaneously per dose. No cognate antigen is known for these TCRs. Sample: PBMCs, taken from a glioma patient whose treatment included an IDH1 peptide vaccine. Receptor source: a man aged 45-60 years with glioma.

The CDR3 nucleotides are TGTGCCAGCAGTGGTGACGAGCAGTACTTC. This sequence encodes CASSGDEQYF. V usage is TRBV2 and J usage is TRBJ2-7; D not resolved. Germline values: CDR1 SNHLY, CDR2 FYNNEI. CDR3 length: 10 residues. V was pared by 4 bases and J by 5 bases, with 3 bases between.

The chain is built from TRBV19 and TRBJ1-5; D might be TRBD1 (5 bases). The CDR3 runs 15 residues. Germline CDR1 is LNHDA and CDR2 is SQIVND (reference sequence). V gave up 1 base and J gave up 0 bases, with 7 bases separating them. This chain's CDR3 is CASSIVDSSNQPQHF. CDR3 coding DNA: TGTGCCAGTAGTATAGTAGACAGTAGCAATCAGCCCCAGCATTTT. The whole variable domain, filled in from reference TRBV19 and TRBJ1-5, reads DGGITQSPKYLFRKEGQNVTLSCEQNLNHDAMYWYRQDPGQGLRLIYYSQIVNDFQKGDIAEGYSVSREKKESFPLTVTSAQKNPTAFYLCASSIVDSSNQPQHFGDGTRLSIL.

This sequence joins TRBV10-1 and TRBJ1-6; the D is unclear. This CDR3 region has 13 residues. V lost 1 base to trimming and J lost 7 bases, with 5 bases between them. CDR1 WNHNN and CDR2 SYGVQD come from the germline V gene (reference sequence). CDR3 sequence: CASSEWENSPLHF. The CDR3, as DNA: TGCGCCAGCAGTGAGTGGGAAAATTCACCCCTCCACTTT.

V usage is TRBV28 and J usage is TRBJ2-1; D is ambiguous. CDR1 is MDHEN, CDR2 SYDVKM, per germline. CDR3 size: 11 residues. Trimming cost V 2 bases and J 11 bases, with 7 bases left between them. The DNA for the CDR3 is TGTGCCAGCAGTTTAAGGTGGAAGCAGTTCTTC. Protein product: CASSLRWKQFF.

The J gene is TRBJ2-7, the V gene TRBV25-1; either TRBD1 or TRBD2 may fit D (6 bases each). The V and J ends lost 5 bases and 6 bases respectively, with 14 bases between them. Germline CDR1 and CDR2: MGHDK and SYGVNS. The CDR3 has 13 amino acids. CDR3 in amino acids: CASSRPGAVEQYF. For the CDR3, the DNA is TGTGCCAGCAGTCGCCCGGGGGCGGTCGAGCAGTACTTC.

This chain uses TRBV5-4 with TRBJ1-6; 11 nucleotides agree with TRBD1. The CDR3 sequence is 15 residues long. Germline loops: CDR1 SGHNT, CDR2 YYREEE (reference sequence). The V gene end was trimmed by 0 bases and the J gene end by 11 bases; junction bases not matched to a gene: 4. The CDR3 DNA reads TGTGCCAGCAGCTTGGTGGGACAGGGGGGTGCACCCCTCCACTTT. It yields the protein CASSLVGQGGAPLHF. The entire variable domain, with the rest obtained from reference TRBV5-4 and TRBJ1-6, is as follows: ETGVTQSPTHLIKTRGQQVTLRCSSQSGHNTVSWYQQALGQGPQFIFQYYREEENGRGNFPPRFSGLQFPNYSSELNVNALELDDSALYLCASSLVGQGGAPLHFGNGTRLTVT.